This T cell receptor (beta chain) was sequenced in a study of control samples from healthy donors and cancer patients. This CDR3 comprises 17 residues. V dropped 2 bases and J dropped 4; count of bases not matched to a gene: 11. Germline V gene data show CDR1 as SGHTA and CDR2 as FQGNSA. Libraries were prepared by immunoSEQ multiplex PCR; TCRdb keeps only in-frame clonotypes and omits some of them. The data contain approximately 51,000 clones, about 80% of them seen just once; the ten biggest clones take up roughly a tenth. The chain carries TRBV7-2 and TRBJ1-1, with 9 bases lining up with TRBD1. Sequenced: blood. This clonotype was obtained from a man between 65 and 85 years old in good health. The chain's CDR3 is CASSLFGAGTGSTEAFF. CDR3 coding DNA: TGTGCCAGCAGCTTATTTGGGGCCGGGACAGGGAGCACTGAAGCTTTCTTT.